The 4 T cell receptor beta chains below come from one sample, sequenced in a study of OX40 agonist ivuxolimab in advanced cancers. Sequencing used immunoSEQ multiplex PCR; TCRdb keeps in-frame clones, though not all of them. The profile shows around 50,000 clones, 80% to 90% of them singletons. Sequenced here: CD4+ or CD8+ T cells sorted from blood, sampled in a trial of the OX40 agonist ivuxolimab. The receptor set was obtained from an adult with an advanced solid tumor such as melanoma, head and neck, liver or kidney cancer.

The rearrangement joins TRBV7-3 to TRBJ2-3; TRBD2 might be the D (5 bases). Trimming removed 5 bases at V and 4 bases at J, with 13 bases between. CDR1 is SGHTA and CDR2 is FQGTGA in the germline V gene. This CDR3 region has 14 residues. Here the CDR3 DNA reads TGTGCCAGCAGCCTAGCCCTGGGAGCAGATACGCAGTATTTT. Residues: CASSLALGADTQYF.

This rearrangement joins TRBV5-1 to TRBJ2-3, with D possibly TRBD2 on 5 matching bases. CDR1 and CDR2 from the germline V gene are SGHRS and YFSETQ. V lost 0 bases, J lost 0 bases, and 8 bases lay in between. This CDR3 comprises 15 residues. The CDR3 bases are TGCGCCAGCAGCTTGGGAGGGTTCAGCACAGATACGCAGTATTTT. Amino acids: CASSLGGFSTDTQYF.

This clone is a singleton in its sample. The chain joins TRBV11-2 to TRBJ2-7, with TRBD1 matching 7 bases. This CDR3 has 15 residues. V gave up 5 bases and J gave up 0 bases; unmatched junction bases: 7. Germline CDR1 reads SGHAT; CDR2 reads FQNNGV. DNA of the CDR3: TGTGCCAGCAGCATTAGCCGGGACAGCTCCTACGAGCAGTACTTC. It codes for CASSISRDSSYEQYF.

This clone has just one count. The chain employs TRBV9 and TRBJ2-3, with D perhaps matching TRBD2 (6 bases). CDR1 SGDLS and CDR2 YYNGEE come from the germline V gene. The CDR3 spans 16 residues. Trimming left V 0 bases short and J 0 bases short, with 11 bases between. The CDR3 sequence is CASSVGVAASTDTQYF. In nucleotides, the CDR3 is TGTGCCAGCAGCGTAGGGGTAGCGGCTAGCACAGATACGCAGTATTTT.